The 28 T cell receptor beta chains below come from one sample, sequenced in a study of T cell repertoires in cytomegalovirus infection. From the reads, TCRdb called clonotypes with MiXCR, one entry per CDR3 protein. The sample gives about 360,000 distinct CDR3 sequences, 15% to 20% of which show up once; roughly 9% is in the top ten. The sample consisted of PBMCs. These receptors were obtained from a human donor in good health (CMV status not recorded). Some clones in this sample may be carry-over from other donors' samples.

This clonotype was observed once. The rearrangement uses TRBV12-3 or TRBV12-4 and TRBJ2-7; D not certain. The CDR3 extends over 13 amino acids. V was pared by 5 bases and J by 3 bases, with 11 bases between. CDR3 sequence reads: CASSRAYNYEQYF. The CDR3 DNA follows: TGTGCCAGCAGTCGCGCCTATAACTACGAGCAGTACTTC.

This clonotype was detected only a few times. The chain recombines TRBV12-3 or TRBV12-4 with TRBJ2-6; TRBD1 might be the D (6 bases). V was shortened by 3 bases and J by 2 bases, with 17 bases between the two germline ends. This CDR3 is built from 18 residues. As DNA, the CDR3 is TGTGCCAGCAGTTTTTCGGTCCTAAGGGGGACTGGGGCCAACGTCCTGACTTTC. Translating it yields CASSFSVLRGTGANVLTF.

This chain joins TRBV12-3 or TRBV12-4 and TRBJ1-1; D ambiguous. The CDR3 runs to 14 residues. V was pared by 0 bases and J by 4 bases, with 9 bases between. This chain's CDR3 is CASSLASPVTEAFF. The CDR3 DNA reads TGTGCCAGCAGTTTAGCCTCGCCGGTCACTGAAGCTTTCTTT.

This clonotype was recorded a few times. V and J are TRBV6-1 and TRBJ2-5; 10 bases align to TRBD2. The CDR3 has 15 residues. V gave up 11 bases and J gave up 5 bases; unmatched junction bases: 14. Germline values: CDR1 MNHNS, CDR2 SASEGT. CDR3 DNA sequence: TGTGCCTCCCGTACGGAGCGGGGGGGGGGGGAGACCCAGTACTTC. This gives the protein CASRTERGGGETQYF.

This clonotype has just a few counts. V usage is TRBV6-2 or TRBV6-3 and J usage is TRBJ1-2; 7 nucleotides line up with TRBD1. Germline CDR1 and CDR2: MNHEY and SVGEGT. This CDR3 spans 15 amino acids. V lost 6 bases, J lost 0 bases, and 7 bases stayed unmatched. The CDR3 nucleotides read TGTGCCAGCAGCGCACAGGGGTCGACTAACTATGGCTACACCTTC. Amino acids: CASSAQGSTNYGYTF.

The chain joins TRBV20-1 to TRBJ1-5; 9 bases are shared with TRBD1. CDR3 length: 13 amino acids. Germline lookup yields CDR1 DFQATT and CDR2 SNEGSKA (reference sequence). The trim removed 7 bases at V and 7 bases at J, leaving 8 bases unmatched. CDR3 bases: TGCAGTGTTGTCGGACAGGGGAGACAGCCCCAGCATTTT. Amino acid sequence: CSVVGQGRQPQHF.

Ten or more counts support this clonotype. The CDR3 loop is CASSLVGSFLNEQFF. In DNA, the CDR3 is TGTGCCAGCAGCTTAGTGGGGAGTTTTCTCAATGAGCAGTTCTTC. This chain uses TRBV7-9 with TRBJ2-1, with D possibly matching TRBD2 (5 bases). Germline V lookup: CDR1 SEHNR, CDR2 FQNEAQ (reference sequence). The V end lost 1 base, the J end lost 6 bases, and 13 bases lay between the germline ends. There are 15 residues in the CDR3.

The V call is TRBV28, the J call TRBJ1-1; D is unresolved. V was clipped by 1 base and J by 6 bases, with 9 bases between them. This CDR3 spans 13 amino acids. The V gene's germline CDR1 is MDHEN and CDR2 SYDVKM. As DNA, the CDR3 is TGTGCCAGCAGTTTATTTCGAAGTTCTGAAGCTTTCTTT. Its protein is CASSLFRSSEAFF.

This clonotype showed up many times. The rearrangement joins TRBV7-2 to TRBJ2-1; D is ambiguous. V lost 3 bases to trimming and J lost 6 bases, with 9 bases between them. CDR1 and CDR2 from the germline V gene are SGHTA and FQGNSA. This CDR3 spans 13 amino acids. Here the CDR3 reads CASSFPNSNEQFF. For the CDR3, the DNA is TGTGCCAGCAGCTTCCCAAACTCCAATGAGCAGTTCTTC.

This clonotype was recorded a few times. This sequence joins TRBV12-3 or TRBV12-4 and TRBJ2-5; 10 nucleotides align to TRBD2. V dropped 6 bases and J dropped 5; count of bases not matched to a gene: 6. This CDR3 region has 14 residues. The chain's CDR3 is CASRLAGEWETQYF. The CDR3 nucleotides read TGTGCCAGCAGGCTAGCGGGAGAATGGGAGACCCAGTACTTC.

This clonotype was picked up many times. This rearrangement joins TRBV27 to TRBJ2-1; a weak D match, TRBD2 (6 bases). Germline V lookup: CDR1 MNHEY, CDR2 SMNVEV (reference sequence). V lost 2 bases, J lost 7 bases, and 15 bases lay in between. The CDR3 extends over 15 amino acids. Here the CDR3 DNA reads TGTGCCAGCAGTTTAACCCCCGGGGGTGGAAATGAGCAGTTCTTC. Translation: CASSLTPGGGNEQFF.

In its sample, this clonotype was seen many times. V and J are TRBV12-3 or TRBV12-4 and TRBJ1-1; D is unresolved. V was trimmed by 3 bases and J by 2 bases, leaving 10 bases between them. The CDR3 has 14 amino acids. CDR3 in amino acids: CASSFAPANTEAFF. The CDR3 bases are TGTGCCAGCAGTTTCGCTCCGGCTAACACTGAAGCTTTCTTT.

This clonotype was detected a few times. The chain couples TRBV6-1 to TRBJ2-5; 7 bases match TRBD2. This CDR3 contains 15 residues. V trimming: 5 bases; J trimming: 2 bases; junction bases outside the gene matches: 8. Germline assignment: CDR1 MNHNS and CDR2 SASEGT. This CDR3 reads CASSWGIAGQETQYF. CDR3 DNA sequence: TGTGCCAGCAGTTGGGGGATAGCGGGTCAAGAGACCCAGTACTTC.

The chain recombines TRBV20-1 with TRBJ1-6, with 10 bases that match TRBD1. The CDR3 spans 15 residues. Per the germline V gene, CDR1 is DFQATT and CDR2 is SNEGSKA (reference sequence). V dropped 2 bases and J dropped 7; count of bases not matched to a gene: 5. The CDR3 spells CSARYPGQGNSPLHF. The CDR3 coding sequence is TGCAGTGCTAGATATCCGGGACAGGGGAATTCACCCCTCCACTTT.

In its sample, this clonotype was seen a few times. The CDR3 sequence is CSASPWGGKNSNQPQHF. CDR3 DNA sequence: TGCAGTGCTTCTCCCTGGGGGGGGAAAAATAGCAATCAGCCCCAGCATTTT. The V call is TRBV20-1, the J call TRBJ1-5; D may be TRBD1 (5 bases). Trimming left V 5 bases short and J 0 bases short, with 20 bases between. Germline CDR1 is DFQATT and CDR2 is SNEGSKA (reference sequence). The CDR3 covers 17 residues.

J is TRBJ2-4 and V is TRBV29-1; TRBD2 matches at 8 bases. The CDR3 totals 14 residues. The trim removed 1 base at V and 5 bases at J, leaving 4 bases unmatched. CDR1 is SQVTM and CDR2 is ANQGSEA in the germline V gene. The CDR3 region has the DNA TGCAGCGTTGAAGGTAGCGGGATTGAAAACATTCAGTACTTC. Protein product: CSVEGSGIENIQYF. The variable domain in full, completed from reference TRBV29-1 and TRBJ2-4, reads SAVISQKPSRDICQRGTSLTIQCQVDSQVTMMFWYRQQPGQSLTLIATANQGSEATYESGFVIDKFPISRPNLTFSTLTVSNMSPEDSSIYLCSVEGSGIENIQYFGAGTRLSVL.

The CDR3 protein is CATSPEGPSNQPQHF. The CDR3 DNA is TGTGCCACCAGCCCCGAGGGCCCTAGTAATCAGCCCCAGCATTTT. The V gene is TRBV15, the J gene TRBJ1-5; D not certain. Germline V gene data show CDR1 as LNHNV and CDR2 as YYDKDF (reference sequence). Trimming took 5 bases from V and 4 from J, leaving 15 bases between them. The CDR3 is 15 residues long.

Ten or more counts support this clonotype. The chain links TRBV7-2 to TRBJ2-5; 7 bases are a match to TRBD2. The J segment lost 1 base and the V segment lost 0 bases, leaving 11 bases of the junction unmatched. This CDR3 is built from 18 residues. Germline assignment: CDR1 SGHTA and CDR2 FQGNSA. The CDR3 bases are TGTGCCAGCAGCTTAGCTCACGCGGGGGACTGCTGCCAAGAGACCCAGTACTTC. Translating it yields CASSLAHAGDCCQETQYF.

The genes are TRBV12-3 or TRBV12-4 and TRBJ1-2, with D hard to call. Trimming cost V 2 bases and J 8 bases, with 15 bases left between them. CDR3 length: 14 amino acids. CDR3 nucleotides: TGTGCCAGCAGTTTAAGAGTGGAGAGAGGAGGCTACACCTTC. This codes for CASSLRVERGGYTF.

This chain links TRBV18 with TRBJ1-5, with D hard to call. The V gene lost 2 bases and the J gene lost 1 base, with 9 bases spanning the gap. CDR3 length equals 15 residues. Germline values: CDR1 KGHSH, CDR2 LQKENI. The CDR3 DNA reads as TGTGCCAGCTCACCAGTCGTGAAAAGCAATCAGCCCCAGCATTTT. Protein: CASSPVVKSNQPQHF.

This clonotype was seen a handful of times. The chain employs TRBV5-3 and TRBJ2-7; 7 positions match TRBD1. TRBV5-3 is treated as an ORF (open reading frame) with a function not yet certain. CDR3 length equals 13 residues. Trimming removed 9 bases from V and 6 bases from J; junction bases left unmatched: 12. In DNA, the CDR3 is TGTGCCATCAACTCAGGGGGAATAGGCGAGCAGTACTTC. This gives the protein CAINSGGIGEQYF.

This clonotype was detected only a few times. The rearrangement joins TRBV7-9 to TRBJ2-3; 7 bases align to TRBD2. CDR3 size: 13 residues. Trimming removed 7 bases from V and 10 bases from J; junction bases left unmatched: 11. Germline V CDR1 and CDR2: SEHNR, FQNEAQ (reference sequence). CDR3 in amino acids: CASTLRDYRAQYF. The CDR3 region has the DNA TGTGCCAGCACCCTCCGGGACTACCGGGCGCAGTATTTT. Full variable domain (missing parts from reference TRBV7-9 and TRBJ2-3): DTGVSQNPRHKITKRGQNVTFRCDPISEHNRLYWYRQTLGQGPEFLTYFQNEAQLEKSRLLSDRFSAERPKGSFSTLEIQRTEQGDSAMYLCASTLRDYRAQYFGPGTRLTVL.

The chain is built from TRBV7-2 and TRBJ2-7, with TRBD1 identical over 7 bases. CDR3 size: 13 residues. Germline trimming cut 9 bases from V and 2 bases from J; bases unmatched to any gene: 7. The germline V gene has CDR1 SGHTA and CDR2 FQGNSA. The DNA for the CDR3 is TGTGCCAGTACAGGGGATATTGCCTACGAGCAGTACTTC. This sequence encodes CASTGDIAYEQYF.

This clonotype came up a few times. The chain employs TRBV19 and TRBJ1-5; D not certain. The CDR3 is 13 residues long. CDR1 LNHDA and CDR2 SQIVND come from the germline V gene (reference sequence). Trimming took off 7 bases at V and 4 bases at J, with 11 bases between the two ends. The CDR3 DNA follows: TGTGCCAGTAATTACGGTACGAATCAGCCCCAGCATTTT. It yields the protein CASNYGTNQPQHF.

This clonotype showed up just a few times. The V gene is TRBV10-3, the J gene TRBJ1-4; D is unclear. Germline lookup yields CDR1 ENHRY and CDR2 SYGVKD. The CDR3 extends over 14 amino acids. The V end was cut by 0 bases, the J end by 3 bases, with 5 bases between. This CDR3 reads CAISESAANEKLFF. The DNA of the CDR3 is TGTGCCATCAGTGAGTCGGCGGCTAATGAAAAACTGTTTTTT.

The chain couples TRBV12-3 or TRBV12-4 to TRBJ2-5, with TRBD1 matching over 8 bases. This CDR3 has 15 residues. The J segment lost 6 bases and the V segment lost 3 bases, leaving 9 bases of the junction unmatched. CDR3 nucleotide sequence: TGTGCCAGCAGTTTCATCCAGGGGGCAACGCAGACCCAGTACTTC. Amino acids: CASSFIQGATQTQYF.

This clonotype was observed many times. The J gene is TRBJ2-7, the V gene TRBV7-9; 7 bases agree with TRBD2. Germline CDR1 SEHNR, CDR2 FQNEAQ (reference sequence). CDR3 length equals 14 residues. Trimming cost V 5 bases and J 2 bases; bases outside gene matches: 6. The CDR3 protein is CASSVSGSAYEQYF. The CDR3 coding sequence is TGTGCCAGCAGCGTTAGCGGGTCGGCCTACGAGCAGTACTTC.

The J gene is TRBJ2-7, the V gene TRBV7-9; D not resolved. Germline CDR1 reads SEHNR; CDR2 reads FQNEAQ (reference sequence). The length of the CDR3 is 13 residues. V lost 0 bases and J lost 5, with 8 bases in between. CDR3 amino acids: CASSLARSNEQYF. CDR3 nucleotides: TGTGCCAGCAGCTTAGCCAGGTCGAACGAGCAGTACTTC.